This T cell receptor beta chain was obtained from a study of post-analysis software for immune sequencing data. Study context: Some patients lacked subtype; others had relapsing-remitting, secondary progressive or progressive-relapsing disease.

Germline V gene data show CDR1 as MNHEY and CDR2 as SVGEGT. Trimming took 2 bases from V and 6 from J, leaving 16 bases between them. This CDR3 contains 15 residues. Built from TCR beta cDNA, the libraries had unique molecular identifiers in them. Input of roughly 0.85 to 11 million T cells yielded 500,000 to 650,000 cDNA molecules. TCRdb processed the PCR reads anew with MiXCR; each CDR3 protein has one entry. The sample consists of approximately 660,000 distinct CDR3 sequences, 59% of them appearing once. Worth noting for this clonotype: Its cognate antigen is unknown.

Study-wide points: About five TRBV segments appeared more often in patients than in controls, and TRBV5-6, TRBV5-1 and TRBV20-1 were among these. Batch-mates among the samples co-clustered strongly by F measure. Versus controls, multiple sclerosis patients showed significantly lower diversity (normalized Chao1).

Sequenced material: blood. The V gene is TRBV6-2 or TRBV6-3, the J gene TRBJ1-2; D not certain. The sequence was collected from a girl aged 2 to 9 with multiple sclerosis. For the CDR3, the DNA is TGTGCCAGCAGTTACCCCGGGTCTCTCCCAGATGGCTACACCTTC. This sequence encodes CASSYPGSLPDGYTF.